This T cell receptor (beta chain) was found in a study of T cell responses to AZD1222 COVID-19 vaccine. Using immunoSEQ multiplex PCR, the repertoire was profiled, and TCRdb retains in-frame clones only, with some absent. The profile shows about 75,000 clones, about 91% of them singletons. The CDR3 sequence is 11 residues long. Trimming shortened V by 6 bases and J by 5 bases, and 8 bases separated the two germline ends. This TCR came from an adult who received the MenACWY meningococcal vaccine as a control. This chain joins TRBV6-7 and TRBJ2-7; D is ambiguous. TRBV6-7 is assigned to the ORF class and has an uncertain function. The sample consisted of peripheral blood, taken 28 days after the second dose of the MenACWY control vaccine. DNA of the CDR3: TGTGCCAGCAGCACTGACCACGAGCAGTACTTC. It is translated as CASSTDHEQYF.